Listed below are T cell receptor beta chains from one sample, sequenced in a study of blood T cells in healthy people across ages. TCRdb re-analysed the 5' RACE reads in MiXCR, keeping a single row per CDR3 protein. The sample lists fewer than 2 million distinct CDR3 sequences, roughly two fifths occurring once. Sample: blood. Source of these receptors: a human donor in good health. Each CDR3 is given with its conserved first and last residue. The D gene is left open where the match is weak. Expanded clones are given a class, and other clones once, few, many or no size at all.

J	size	D	V	CDR3	DNA
TRBJ1-4	.	.	TRBV20-1	CSASYPNEKLFF	TGCAGTGCTAGTTACCCTAATGAAAAACTGTTTTTT
TRBJ2-7	.	.	TRBV5-5	CASSSPGGDEQYF	TGTGCCAGCAGCTCGCCTGGAGGGGACGAGCAGTACTTC
TRBJ2-1	.	.	TRBV5-5	CASSSRDSLGNEQFF	TGTGCCAGCAGCTCCAGGGACTCCTTGGGGAATGAGCAGTTCTTC
TRBJ2-5	many	.	TRBV18	CASSPSMETQYF	TGTGCCAGCTCACCATCTATGGAGACCCAGTACTTC
TRBJ1-1	few	.	TRBV6-5	CASRLGRNTEAFF	TGTGCCAGCAGATTAGGGCGGAACACTGAAGCTTTCTTT
TRBJ2-7	.	TRBD1	TRBV20-1	CSARVRRTGGFLYEQYF	TGCAGTGCTAGAGTGCGCCGGACAGGGGGTTTCTTATACGAGCAGTACTTC
TRBJ2-1	.	TRBD2	TRBV12-3/TRBV12-4	CASSFGGGLGQFF	TGTGCCAGCAGTTTCGGCGGGGGGCTCGGGCAGTTCTTC
TRBJ2-1	once	.	TRBV7-9	CASSPPVTSAETQFF	TGTGCCAGCAGCCCTCCAGTTACAAGTGCCGAGACCCAGTTCTTC
TRBJ1-2	.	.	TRBV20-1	CSAPRDWDGYTF	TGCAGTGCCCCCAGGGACTGGGATGGCTACACCTTC
TRBJ2-6	.	TRBD1	TRBV9	CANSGQGAGANVLTF	TGTGCCAACAGCGGACAGGGAGCTGGGGCCAACGTCCTGACTTTC
TRBJ2-1	.	TRBD1	TRBV10-3	CATGSAQGIGDEQFF	TGTGCCACCGGTTCTGCACAGGGGATAGGCGATGAGCAGTTCTTC
TRBJ2-7	.	TRBD1	TRBV2	CASNFRDRVYEQYF	TGTGCCAGCAACTTTCGGGACAGGGTATACGAGCAGTACTTC
TRBJ2-5	few	.	TRBV20-1	CSASQEYQETQYF	TGCAGTGCTAGCCAAGAATACCAAGAGACCCAGTACTTC
TRBJ1-5	.	TRBD1	TRBV6-2/TRBV6-3	CASSYPTGGSGQPQHF	TGTGCCAGCAGTTACCCCACAGGGGGCTCGGGTCAGCCCCAGCATTTT
TRBJ2-3	.	TRBD2	TRBV5-1	CASSQGLTNTDTQYF	TGCGCCAGCAGCCAGGGACTAACAAACACAGATACGCAGTATTTT
TRBJ1-5	.	.	TRBV25-1	CASSPRTASLNQPQHF	TGTGCCAGCAGTCCCCGGACAGCTTCTCTCAATCAGCCCCAGCATTTT
TRBJ2-2	.	TRBD1	TRBV7-7	CASSLGQGTTGELFF	TGTGCCAGCAGCTTAGGACAGGGGACCACCGGGGAGCTGTTTTTT
TRBJ2-7	few	.	TRBV27	CATTSSYEQYF	TGTGCCACCACAAGCTCCTACGAGCAGTACTTC
TRBJ1-1	.	TRBD1	TRBV29-1	CSTNRGMNTEAFF	TGCAGCACTAACAGGGGGATGAACACTGAAGCTTTCTTT
TRBJ2-3	.	TRBD1	TRBV12-3/TRBV12-4	CASSPHRGLTDAQYF	TGTGCCAGCAGCCCCCACAGGGGGCTAACAGATGCGCAGTATTTT
TRBJ2-2	few	.	TRBV12-5	CASGLVRDGHANTGELFF	TGTGCTAGTGGTTTGGTACGGGACGGTCACGCGAACACCGGGGAGCTGTTTTTT
TRBJ2-1	.	.	TRBV28	CASSRLFGNEQVF	TGTGCCAGCAGTCGCCTCTTTGGGAATGAGCAGGTCTTC
TRBJ2-5	.	.	TRBV5-5	CASSFRTDGETQYF	TGTGCCAGCAGCTTTAGGACTGACGGGGAGACCCAGTACTTC
TRBJ1-1	once	.	TRBV7-9	CASSLDGSAFF	TGTGCCAGCAGCTTAGACGGGTCGGCTTTCTTT
TRBJ1-2	.	TRBD1	TRBV3-1	CTSSQGQGRGYGYTF	TGTACCAGCAGCCAAGGACAGGGTAGGGGATATGGCTACACTTTC
TRBJ2-1	.	TRBD2	TRBV7-2	CASSAALRGGEQFF	TGTGCCAGCAGCGCAGCGCTCCGGGGGGGTGAGCAGTTCTTC
TRBJ2-5	.	TRBD2	TRBV18	CASSPGGLAGGSEQYF	TGTGCCAGCTCCCCCGGGGGACTAGCGGGGGGATCTGAGCAGTACTTC
TRBJ2-3	.	.	TRBV20-1	CSARGLGSLDTQYF	TGCAGTGCTAGGGGTCTCGGGTCCCTTGATACGCAGTATTTT
TRBJ2-4	.	.	TRBV5-5	CASSFGRAWLAKNIQYF	TGTGCCAGCAGCTTTGGTCGGGCCTGGCTAGCCAAAAACATTCAGTACTTC
TRBJ2-5	.	.	TRBV6-5	CASSYSNTYQETQYF	TGTGCCAGCAGTTACTCGAATACGTACCAAGAGACCCAGTACTTC
TRBJ2-1	few	.	TRBV7-2	CASSSRRISYNEQFF	TGTGCCAGCAGCTCTCGACGGATCTCCTACAATGAGCAGTTCTTC
TRBJ2-6	few	.	TRBV9	CASSVRRASGANVLTF	TGTGCCAGCAGCGTACGAAGGGCATCTGGGGCCAACGTCCTGACTTTC
TRBJ1-1	few	.	TRBV20-1	CSACSGFNTEAFF	TGCAGCGCGTGTAGTGGCTTCAACACTGAAGCTTTCTTT
TRBJ1-6	many	.	TRBV7-3	CASSETGSPNSPLHF	TGTGCCAGCAGCGAAACAGGGAGTCCTAATTCACCCCTCCACTTT
TRBJ2-7	.	TRBD2	TRBV28	CSSGGTSYEQYF	TGTTCGAGCGGGGGGACCTCCTACGAGCAGTACTTC
TRBJ1-1	once	TRBD1	TRBV7-3	CASSSSRQGEAFF	TGTGCCAGCAGCTCATCCCGACAGGGTGAAGCTTTCTTT
TRBJ2-7	.	.	TRBV3-1	CASSPSVSRGDEQYF	TGTGCCAGCAGCCCCTCTGTGAGCAGGGGAGACGAGCAGTACTTC
TRBJ2-5	.	TRBD2	TRBV12-3/TRBV12-4	CASRPTGGVGETQYF	TGTGCCAGCAGACCCACGGGAGGGGTGGGAGAGACCCAGTACTTC
TRBJ1-1	.	.	TRBV4-1	CASSPHGEDTEAFF	TGCGCCAGCAGCCCCCATGGAGAGGACACTGAAGCTTTCTTT
TRBJ1-5	few	.	TRBV6-1	CASSPRWLRSNQPQHF	TGTGCCAGCAGTCCCCGGTGGCTCCGTAGCAATCAGCCCCAGCATTTT
TRBJ2-7	.	TRBD2	TRBV20-1	CSALVPGLDSYEQYF	TGCAGTGCTCTCGTCCCGGGACTAGACTCCTACGAGCAGTACTTC
TRBJ2-3	.	.	TRBV6-2/TRBV6-3	CASTQSQTDTQYF	TGTGCCAGCACACAGAGTCAAACAGATACGCAGTATTTT
TRBJ2-7	few	.	TRBV7-9	CASSLGGGVVYEQYF	TGTGCCAGCAGCTTAGGGGGGGGCGTCGTTTACGAGCAGTACTTC
TRBJ2-3	few	.	TRBV7-2	CASSLDWGSTDTQYF	TGTGCCAGCAGCTTAGATTGGGGAAGCACAGATACGCAGTATTTT
TRBJ2-7	.	TRBD1	TRBV2	CASSEETGGLDEQYF	TGTGCCAGCAGTGAAGAGACAGGGGGCTTAGACGAGCAGTACTTC
TRBJ1-2	few	.	TRBV4-3	CASSQDRPGNYGYTF	TGCGCCAGCAGCCAAGATCGACCAGGGAACTATGGCTACACCTTC
TRBJ2-7	few	.	TRBV25-1	CASGSLSNYEQYF	TGTGCCAGCGGATCTCTTTCAAATTACGAGCAGTACTTC
TRBJ2-7	once	TRBD1	TRBV4-3	CGSSPRDRGSYEQYF	TGCGGCAGCAGCCCCCGGGACAGGGGTTCCTACGAGCAGTACTTC
TRBJ2-6	once	.	TRBV6-2/TRBV6-3	CASSSQVITGANVLTF	TGTGCCAGCAGTTCCCAGGTTATCACCGGGGCCAACGTCCTGACTTTC